This T cell receptor (beta chain) was captured by sequencing in a study of beta chain features in type 1 diabetes. Regarding the study as a whole: Among patients with Type 1 diabetes, TCRB CDR3s were moderately but significantly shorter in every one of the four CD4+ subsets.

Reverse transcribing all isolated RNA meant expressed TCRB transcripts were sequenced. Clones were sequenced by immunoSEQ multiplex PCR, and TCRdb holds only the in-frame ones, with some missing. In the table there are 150,000 to 200,000 clones, approximately 8% of which are singletons. This CDR3 has 18 residues. V lost 0 bases and J 8 bases, leaving 23 bases between the germline ends. The V gene's germline CDR1 is LGHNA and CDR2 YNFKEQ. In this sample, this clone turned up a few times. Its target is unknown. The chain has TRBV4-2 and TRBJ2-1; tentatively, D is TRBD1 (5 bases). Sequenced material: central memory CD4+ T cells from blood. This sequence originates from a woman between 40 and 55 years old with type 1 diabetes. CDR3 sequence reads: CASSQDLLRKGSMDEQFF. CDR3 coding DNA: TGTGCCAGCAGCCAAGATCTACTACGAAAGGGGTCTATGGATGAGCAGTTCTTC.